The 6 T cell receptor beta chains given below trace back to one sample, sequenced in a study of blood T cell repertoires in COVID-19. Measured with immunoSEQ multiplex PCR; TCRdb has only the in-frame clones, and not every one. Here the sample spans about 280,000 clones, 65% to 90% being singletons. Sequenced material: peripheral blood. These receptors were taken from a man aged 50 to 60 with active or convalescent COVID-19.

The chain joins TRBV30 to TRBJ2-3; 8 positions agree with TRBD2. Per germline, CDR1 GTSNPN and CDR2 SVGIG (reference sequence). V lost 4 bases, J lost 0 bases, and 6 bases stayed unmatched. This CDR3 comprises 15 residues. The CDR3 region is CAWTLSGGSTDTQYF. The CDR3 bases are TGTGCCTGGACCTTGTCGGGGGGGAGCACAGATACGCAGTATTTT. The entire variable domain, with the rest obtained from reference TRBV30 and TRBJ2-3, is as follows: SQTIHQWPATLVQPVGSPLSLECTVEGTSNPNLYWYRQAAGRGLQLLFYSVGIGQISSEVPQNLSASRPQDRQFILSSKKLLLSDSGFYLCAWTLSGGSTDTQYFGPGTRLTVL.

The chain joins TRBV11-2 to TRBJ2-2; 11 nucleotides align to TRBD1. The CDR3 length is 16 residues. The germline gives CDR1 SGHAT, CDR2 FQNNGV. J gave up 7 bases and V 4 bases, and 8 bases lay outside the gene matches. The DNA for the CDR3 is TGTGCCAGCAGCTCCACCGGGACAGGGGGAGTCGGGGAGCTGTTTTTT. Its translation: CASSSTGTGGVGELFF.

The rearrangement uses TRBV5-4 and TRBJ2-1; TRBD2 is a possible D gene (6 bases). Germline-derived CDR1 and CDR2 are SGHNT and YYREEE (reference sequence). The CDR3 is 16 amino acids. The V end lost 4 bases, the J end lost 2 bases, and 16 bases lay between the germline ends. CDR3 nucleotide sequence: TGTGCCAGCAGCCCCGAACTGGGGAGGACCTACAATGAGCAGTTCTTC. Encoded protein: CASSPELGRTYNEQFF. Full variable domain (outside the CDR3, taken from reference TRBV5-4 and TRBJ2-1): ETGVTQSPTHLIKTRGQQVTLRCSSQSGHNTVSWYQQALGQGPQFIFQYYREEENGRGNFPPRFSGLQFPNYSSELNVNALELDDSALYLCASSPELGRTYNEQFFGPGTRLTVL.

The chain has TRBV9 and TRBJ1-4; possibly TRBD1 for D (5 bases). Trimming cost V 3 bases and J 6 bases, with 15 bases left between them. The CDR3 has 15 residues. Looked up from germline, CDR1 is SGDLS and CDR2 is YYNGEE. The CDR3 here is CASSAGAGSDEKLFF. The DNA of the CDR3 is TGTGCCAGCAGCGCTGGGGCAGGGTCGGATGAAAAACTGTTTTTT.

The V and J genes are TRBV2 and TRBJ2-5, with 14 bases fitting TRBD2. In germline, CDR1 is SNHLY, CDR2 FYNNEI. Trimming at V came to 1 base and at J to 5 bases, leaving 3 bases not matched to a gene. The length of the CDR3 is 16 residues. CDR3 sequence: CASSEGLAGGPETQYF. CDR3 DNA sequence: TGTGCCAGCAGTGAAGGACTAGCGGGAGGGCCGGAGACCCAGTACTTC.

The rearrangement uses TRBV5-1 and TRBJ1-1; a weak D match, TRBD1 (5 bases). The V end was cut by 4 bases, the J end by 0 bases, with 13 bases between. The CDR3 has 15 amino acids. CDR1 is SGHRS, CDR2 YFSETQ, per germline. CDR3 nucleotide sequence: TGCGCCAGCAGCGCGACAGTACCGATGAACACTGAAGCTTTCTTT. Translating gives CASSATVPMNTEAFF.